This paragraph covers one T cell receptor (beta chain) sequence. Antigen unknown. This sample was taken from a study of cytomegalovirus exposure and HLA in healthy donors. Whole-study results and caveats: A classifier reportedly called cytomegalovirus status with high sensitivity and specificity. Cytomegalovirus association was assigned to 150 to 200 TCR beta chains.

Use of 60 Vbeta and 13 Jbeta primers characterized the PCR. Measured with immunoSEQ multiplex PCR; TCRdb has only the in-frame clones, and not every one. The sample records about 170,000 clones, around 83% being singletons. The clonotype originates from a man younger than 40 in good health and CMV-seropositive. The specimen was PBMCs.

CDR3 loop: CASSLGGTSGTDTQYF. The CDR3 DNA reads as TGCGCCAGCAGCTTGGGAGGTACTAGCGGGACGGATACGCAGTATTTT. The chain is built from TRBV5-1 and TRBJ2-3; 10 nucleotides align to TRBD2. The length of the CDR3 is 16 residues. From germline, CDR1 is SGHRS and CDR2 YFSETQ. J lost 6 bases, V lost 0 bases, and 7 bases had no gene match.